The rows below give T cell receptor beta chains drawn from one sample of a study of T cells in Graves' hyperthyroidism and ophthalmopathy. TCRdb analysed the multiplex PCR reads with MiXCR anew, one entry per CDR3 protein. The sample carries just under 750,000 distinct CDR3 sequences, around 40% recorded once. The sequencing input was blood. These receptors were obtained from a woman in her thirties or forties with Graves' hyperthyroidism. CDR3s include the opening cysteine and the closing phenylalanine or tryptophan. The order of the fields is clone size, J gene, D gene, V gene, CDR3 protein, CDR3 DNA. A D gene is named only where the DNA matches it firmly. Some rows have no size entry. The others give once, few or many, or a class for an expanded clone.

few	TRBJ2-7	NA	TRBV19	CASSIAEGYSYEQYF	TGTGCCAGTAGTATAGCGGAGGGGTACTCCTACGAGCAGTACTTC
NA	TRBJ1-5	NA	TRBV6-6	CASRKRDTGSQPQHF	TGTGCCAGCAGAAAACGGGACACAGGGAGTCAGCCCCAGCATTTT
many	TRBJ1-4	NA	TRBV14	CASSPFRHLEKLFF	TGTGCCAGCAGCCCTTTCCGGCACCTTGAAAAACTGTTTTTT
few	TRBJ1-2	NA	TRBV5-6	CASRITNYGYTF	TGTGCCAGCAGGATAACTAACTATGGCTACACCTTC
NA	TRBJ2-3	NA	TRBV7-2	CASSPVDQDTQYF	TGTGCCAGCAGCCCGGTAGATCAGGATACGCAGTATTTT
many	TRBJ1-2	TRBD1	TRBV28	CASFTGVDYGYTF	TGTGCCAGTTTTACAGGGGTGGACTATGGCTACACCTTC
NA	TRBJ2-2	NA	TRBV7-9	CASSLAHENTGELFF	TGTGCCAGCAGCTTAGCACACGAAAACACCGGGGAGCTGTTTTTT
many	TRBJ1-2	NA	TRBV29-1	CSVDRTETEANYGYTF	TGCAGCGTTGATAGGACAGAGACCGAAGCTAACTATGGCTACACCTTC
many	TRBJ1-1	NA	TRBV6-4	CASNLMGNTEAFF	TGTGCCAGCAACTTAATGGGGAACACTGAAGCTTTCTTT
many	TRBJ2-7	TRBD1	TRBV15	CATSRDGGQGMEQYF	TGTGCCACCAGCAGAGATGGGGGACAGGGGATGGAGCAGTACTTC
NA	TRBJ2-7	TRBD1	TRBV4-3	CASSRTGTGTYEQYF	TGCGCCAGCTCACGCACCGGGACAGGGACCTACGAGCAGTACTTC
once	TRBJ1-5	NA	TRBV19	CASSISGDQPQHF	TGTGCCAGTAGTATCTCGGGGGATCAGCCCCAGCATTTT
NA	TRBJ1-4	NA	TRBV9	CASSPLGIEELFF	TGTGCCAGCAGCCCCCTTGGGATCGAAGAGCTGTTTTTT
few	TRBJ2-7	NA	TRBV29-1	CSVGREGYEQYF	TGCAGCGTTGGGAGAGAAGGCTACGAGCAGTACTTC
many	TRBJ2-5	NA	TRBV11-1	CASSLWERETQYF	TGTGCCAGCAGCTTGTGGGAGAGGGAGACCCAGTACTTC
few	TRBJ1-1	TRBD1	TRBV4-3	CASSPRYRGRDTEAFF	TGCGCCAGCAGTCCTCGCTACAGGGGCAGGGACACTGAAGCTTTCTTT
NA	TRBJ2-5	NA	TRBV18	CASSPGKTQYF	TGTGCCAGCTCCCCAGGGAAGACCCAGTACTTC
few	TRBJ1-5	NA	TRBV3-1	CASSQEGNSNQPQHF	TGTGCCAGCAGCCAAGAAGGTAATAGCAATCAGCCCCAGCATTTT
few	TRBJ1-4	TRBD1	TRBV19	CASSIGTGGFEKLFF	TGTGCCAGTAGTATAGGGACAGGGGGCTTCGAAAAACTGTTTTTT
once	TRBJ1-6	TRBD1	TRBV7-9	CVSSLGAGGHSPLRF	TGTGTCAGCAGCTTAGGGGCAGGGGGTCATTCACCCCTCCGCTTT
NA	TRBJ1-4	NA	TRBV5-6	CASSLAIQGSGEKLFF	TGTGCCAGCAGCTTAGCGATTCAGGGGTCGGGTGAAAAACTGTTTTTT
few	TRBJ2-7	TRBD1	TRBV19	CASSPTRSTPGQGLFYEQYF	TGTGCCAGTAGCCCCACCCGCTCGACCCCGGGACAGGGGCTCTTCTACGAGCAGTACTTC
many	TRBJ2-5	NA	TRBV20-1	CSALVRQFQETQYF	TGCAGTGCTCTCGTGCGGCAGTTCCAAGAGACCCAGTACTTC
few	TRBJ2-5	TRBD2	TRBV27	CASPLASGKVVETQYF	TGTGCCAGCCCCTTGGCTAGCGGGAAGGTCGTTGAGACCCAGTACTTC
NA	TRBJ1-2	NA	TRBV7-2	CASSRQAGDGNGYTF	TGTGCCAGCAGCCGCCAGGCGGGGGATGGGAATGGCTACACCTTC
NA	TRBJ2-2	NA	TRBV20-1	CSGLYGIDTGELFF	TGCAGTGGTCTGTACGGCATAGACACCGGGGAGCTGTTTTTT
NA	TRBJ1-2	TRBD1	TRBV7-2	CASSHGRTGAVYGYTF	TGTGCCAGCAGCCACGGAAGGACAGGGGCCGTCTATGGCTACACCTTC
few	TRBJ1-2	NA	TRBV20-1	CSASSALGGYTF	TGCAGTGCTAGTTCTGCATTGGGGGGCTACACCTTC
NA	TRBJ1-1	NA	TRBV7-8	CASSLEWGQNTEAFF	TGTGCCAGCAGCTTAGAATGGGGCCAGAACACTGAAGCTTTCTTT
few	TRBJ2-2	TRBD2	TRBV7-3	CASSLIAGGGDTGELFF	TGTGCCAGCAGCTTAATAGCGGGGGGTGGCGACACCGGGGAGCTGTTTTTT
few	TRBJ1-5	TRBD1	TRBV6-5	CASSYLRGGQPQHF	TGTGCCAGCAGTTACCTCAGGGGGGGTCAGCCCCAGCATTTT
NA	TRBJ2-7	NA	TRBV7-9	CASSLARGSTESYEQYF	TGTGCCAGCAGCTTAGCTCGGGGCAGCACCGAGTCCTACGAGCAGTACTTC
NA	TRBJ2-7	NA	TRBV6-1	CASSGIGEQYF	TGTGCCAGCAGCGGGATTGGCGAGCAGTACTTC
few	TRBJ2-7	TRBD1	TRBV20-1	CSAGGDRDEQYF	TGCAGTGCTGGAGGCGACAGGGACGAGCAGTACTTC
NA	TRBJ2-7	NA	TRBV25-1	CATRESGYEQYF	TGTGCCACCAGGGAGTCAGGGTACGAGCAGTACTTC
NA	TRBJ1-1	NA	TRBV6-5	CASSEDARRIAFF	TGTGCCAGCAGTGAAGACGCTCGGAGAATAGCTTTCTTT
NA	TRBJ1-5	NA	TRBV7-8	CASSLEGGLSNQPQHF	TGTGCCAGCAGCTTAGAAGGGGGGCTCAGCAATCAGCCCCAGCATTTT
NA	TRBJ1-3	NA	TRBV9	CASSQGIYSGSTIYF	TGTGCCAGCAGCCAAGGAATTTACTCTGGAAGCACCATATATTTT
many	TRBJ2-7	NA	TRBV7-3	CASSLSGYPSYEQYF	TGTGCCAGCAGCTTATCCGGGTACCCTTCCTACGAGCAGTACTTC
NA	TRBJ2-7	NA	TRBV6-5	CASSYSKVLVSPGREQYF	TGTGCCAGCAGTTACTCGAAGGTTTTAGTCAGCCCAGGACGGGAGCAGTACTTC
few	TRBJ1-2	NA	TRBV20-1	CSAPLNGYTF	TGCAGTGCCCCCCTAAATGGCTACACCTTC
NA	TRBJ1-5	TRBD1	TRBV19	CASSMIQQGSQPQHF	TGTGCCAGTAGTATGATTCAACAGGGGAGTCAGCCCCAGCATTTT
many	TRBJ2-7	TRBD1	TRBV20-1	CSAWDREPYEQYF	TGCAGTGCCTGGGACAGGGAACCCTACGAGCAGTACTTC
many	TRBJ1-5	NA	TRBV7-8	CASSLGGGYSNQPQHF	TGTGCCAGCAGCTTAGGAGGAGGGTATAGCAATCAGCCCCAGCATTTT
NA	TRBJ1-2	NA	TRBV7-9	CASSSTVRVEKTYGYTF	TGTGCCAGCAGCTCAACAGTCAGGGTCGAAAAGACCTATGGCTACACCTTC
few	TRBJ2-5	NA	TRBV20-1	CSARDPRGVGAGETQYF	TGCAGTGCTAGAGATCCCAGGGGGGTGGGGGCAGGAGAGACCCAGTACTTC
NA	TRBJ1-2	TRBD1	TRBV5-1	CASRAGTGYGYTF	TGCGCCAGCAGGGCCGGGACAGGCTATGGCTACACCTTC
few	TRBJ1-2	TRBD1	TRBV7-9	CASSSPQGDGYGYTF	TGTGCCAGCAGCTCACCACAGGGGGACGGCTATGGCTACACCTTC
few	TRBJ1-1	NA	TRBV5-1	CASSSYRGDMTEAFF	TGCGCCAGCAGCTCTTATAGGGGGGATATGACTGAAGCTTTCTTT
few	TRBJ2-7	NA	TRBV9	CASSAFFEGVYEQYF	TGTGCCAGCAGCGCGTTCTTTGAGGGCGTCTACGAGCAGTACTTC
NA	TRBJ2-5	NA	TRBV7-9	CASSLEGAAGETQYF	TGTGCCAGCAGCTTAGAGGGGGCGGCGGGGGAGACCCAGTACTTC
many	TRBJ2-5	NA	TRBV7-2	CASSLSGHRETQYF	TGTGCCAGCAGCTTATCAGGGCATAGGGAGACCCAGTACTTC
NA	TRBJ1-1	NA	TRBV13	CASKGQGGTEAFF	TGTGCCAGCAAGGGCCAGGGAGGAACTGAAGCTTTCTTT
NA	TRBJ2-1	TRBD2	TRBV20-1	CSASAGGGNEQFF	TGCAGTGCTTCCGCCGGGGGGGGAAATGAGCAGTTCTTC
NA	TRBJ2-7	NA	TRBV7-9	CASSQDNEQYF	TGTGCCAGCAGCCAGGACAATGAGCAGTACTTC
NA	TRBJ1-2	TRBD1	TRBV6-6	CASSPPLTGSWRNYGYTF	TGTGCCAGCAGTCCTCCTCTGACAGGGTCTTGGAGGAACTATGGCTACACCTTC